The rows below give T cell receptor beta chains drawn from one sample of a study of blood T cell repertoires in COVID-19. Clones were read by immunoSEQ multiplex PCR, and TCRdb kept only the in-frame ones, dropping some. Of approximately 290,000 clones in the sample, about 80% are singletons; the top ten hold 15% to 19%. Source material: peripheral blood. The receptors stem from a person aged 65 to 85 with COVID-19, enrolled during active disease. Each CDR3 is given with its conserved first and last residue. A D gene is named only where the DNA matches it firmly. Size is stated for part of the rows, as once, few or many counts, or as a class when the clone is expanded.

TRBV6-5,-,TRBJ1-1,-,CASRDSFRGNTEAFF,TGTGCCAGCAGGGACTCTTTCAGGGGGAACACTGAAGCTTTCTTT
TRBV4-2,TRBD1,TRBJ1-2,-,CASSQDLWRTGGGYGYTF,TGTGCCAGCAGCCAAGATCTTTGGAGGACAGGGGGCGGGTATGGCTACACCTTC
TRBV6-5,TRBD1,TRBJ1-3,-,CASGTDGNTIYF,TGTGCCAGTGGGACAGACGGAAACACCATATATTTT
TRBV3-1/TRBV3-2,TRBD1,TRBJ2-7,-,CASSQGQGVGYEQYF,TGTGCCAGCAGCCAAGGACAGGGGGTAGGGTACGAGCAGTACTTC
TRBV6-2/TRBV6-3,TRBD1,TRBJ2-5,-,CASSPRQGGGSETQYF,TGTGCCAGCAGTCCCCGACAGGGCGGCGGGTCAGAGACCCAGTACTTC
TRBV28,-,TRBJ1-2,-,CASIVGGTSRGYTF,TGTGCCAGCATTGTGGGGGGGACGTCGCGAGGCTACACCTTC
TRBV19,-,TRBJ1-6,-,CASSIDITAGEHSPLHF,TGTGCCAGTAGTATAGATATCACGGCAGGGGAGCATTCACCCCTCCACTTT
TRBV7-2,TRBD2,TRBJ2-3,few,CASSLMRGGFTDTQYF,TGTGCCAGCAGCTTAATGCGGGGGGGTTTCACAGATACGCAGTATTTT
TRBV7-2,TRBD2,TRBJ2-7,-,CASSLALAGNSYEQYF,TGTGCCAGCAGCTTAGCACTAGCGGGGAACTCCTACGAGCAGTACTTC
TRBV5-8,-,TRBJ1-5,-,CASSLGTGNQPQHF,TGTGCCAGCAGCTTGGGGACGGGGAATCAGCCCCAGCATTTT
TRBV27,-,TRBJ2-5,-,CASSVFGGPNQETQYF,TGTGCCAGCAGTGTATTCGGGGGTCCCAATCAAGAGACCCAGTACTTC
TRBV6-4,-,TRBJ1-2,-,CASSQGLLGSVYTF,TGTGCCAGCAGCCAGGGACTCCTGGGGAGTGTCTACACCTTC
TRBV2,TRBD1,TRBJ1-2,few,CASSLGTGKDGYTF,TGTGCCAGCAGTCTTGGGACAGGGAAGGATGGCTACACCTTC
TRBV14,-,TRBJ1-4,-,CASSRSRQGNEKLFF,TGTGCCAGCAGCCGTTCTCGGCAGGGCAATGAAAAACTGTTTTTT
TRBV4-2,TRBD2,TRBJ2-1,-,CASSQGGGREFYNEQFF,TGTGCCAGCAGCCAAGGCGGCGGGAGGGAGTTCTACAATGAGCAGTTCTTC
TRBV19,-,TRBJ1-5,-,CASREEGSSNQPQHF,TGTGCCAGTAGGGAGGAGGGGTCGAGCAATCAGCCCCAGCATTTT
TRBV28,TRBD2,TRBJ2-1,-,CASSSPGLAVGEQFF,TGTGCCAGCAGTTCGCCGGGACTAGCGGTCGGTGAGCAGTTCTTC
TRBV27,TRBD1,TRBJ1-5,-,CASRQGQGGNQPQHF,TGTGCCAGCAGACAGGGACAGGGGGGTAATCAGCCCCAGCATTTT
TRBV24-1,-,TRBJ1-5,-,CATPALDTQPQHF,TGTGCCACCCCTGCGCTAGATACTCAGCCCCAGCATTTT
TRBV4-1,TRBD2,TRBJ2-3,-,CASSKGGGAVADTQYF,TGCGCCAGCAGCAAGGGCGGGGGGGCCGTTGCAGATACGCAGTATTTT
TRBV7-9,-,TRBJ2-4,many,CASSRDTGRAKNIQYF,TGTGCCAGCAGCAGAGATACCGGGAGAGCCAAAAACATTCAGTACTTC
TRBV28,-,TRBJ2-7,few,CASSPSGSRSYEQYF,TGTGCCAGCAGTCCCTCGGGGTCCCGTTCCTACGAGCAGTACTTC
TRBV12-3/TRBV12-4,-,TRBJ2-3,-,CASRTGVLDTQYF,TGTGCCAGCAGGACGGGGGTTTTAGATACGCAGTATTTT
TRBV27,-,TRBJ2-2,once,CAGRDRSDTGELFF,TGTGCCGGACGAGACAGGTCGGACACCGGGGAGCTGTTTTTT
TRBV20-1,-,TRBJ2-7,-,CSASYGEQYF,TGCAGTGCTAGTTACGGCGAGCAGTACTTC
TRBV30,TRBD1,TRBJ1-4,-,CAWKNSGGDEKLFF,TGTGCCTGGAAGAATTCAGGGGGCGATGAAAAACTGTTTTTT
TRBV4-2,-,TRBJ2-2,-,CASSQPTVANTGELFF,TGTGCCAGCAGCCAACCGACAGTGGCTAACACCGGGGAGCTGTTTTTT
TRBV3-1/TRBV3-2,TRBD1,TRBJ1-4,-,CASSQGYPGQGSEKLFF,TGTGCCAGCAGCCAAGGTTACCCGGGACAGGGGTCTGAAAAACTGTTTTTT
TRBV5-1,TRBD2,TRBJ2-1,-,CASSLAGTTSNEQFF,TGCGCCAGCAGCTTGGCCGGGACTACATCCAATGAGCAGTTCTTC
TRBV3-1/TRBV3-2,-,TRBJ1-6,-,CASSQEIGQSDNSPLHF,TGTGCCAGCAGCCAAGAGATCGGACAGTCTGATAATTCACCCCTCCACTTT
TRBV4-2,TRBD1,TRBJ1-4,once,CASSQEQQGDEKLFF,TGTGCCAGCAGCCAAGAGCAACAGGGGGATGAAAAACTGTTTTTT
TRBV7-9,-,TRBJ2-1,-,CATEGSYNEQFF,TGTGCCACGGAGGGGTCCTACAATGAGCAGTTCTTC
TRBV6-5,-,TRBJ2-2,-,CASTLSGNTGELFF,TGTGCCAGCACCCTTAGCGGGAACACCGGGGAGCTGTTTTTT
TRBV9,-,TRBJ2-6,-,CASSPSRGTGANVLTF,TGTGCCAGCAGCCCATCGAGAGGGACTGGGGCCAACGTCCTGACTTTC
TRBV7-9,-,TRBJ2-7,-,CASSLPTLSEGELGQYF,TGTGCCAGCAGCTTACCTACCTTATCGGAGGGAGAGCTGGGGCAGTACTTC
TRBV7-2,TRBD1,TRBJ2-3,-,CASSLRRDRGRADTQYF,TGTGCCAGCAGCTTACGCCGGGACAGGGGGCGTGCAGATACGCAGTATTTT
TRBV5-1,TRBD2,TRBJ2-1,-,CASTGGASYNEQFF,TGCGCCAGCACCGGGGGGGCTTCCTACAATGAGCAGTTCTTC
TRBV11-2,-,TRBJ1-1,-,CASSRGTPEAFF,TGTGCCAGCAGCCGAGGGACACCTGAAGCTTTCTTT
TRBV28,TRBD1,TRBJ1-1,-,CASTPATGEFFSSLAFF,TGTGCCAGCACTCCAGCGACAGGGGAATTTTTTTCTTCTTTGGCTTTCTTT
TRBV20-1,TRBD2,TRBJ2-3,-,CSAQTSFAQYF,TGCAGTGCGCAGACTAGCTTTGCGCAGTATTTT
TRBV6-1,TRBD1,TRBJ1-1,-,CASSERTGSGTEAFF,TGTGCCAGCAGTGAAAGGACAGGGTCGGGTACTGAAGCTTTCTTT
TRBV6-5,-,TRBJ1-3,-,CASRPPGGLGNTIYF,TGTGCCAGCAGACCTCCGGGGGGGCTCGGAAACACCATATATTTT